This passage covers 23 T cell receptor beta chains from one sample sequenced in a study of T cell responses to AZD1222 COVID-19 vaccine. Some clones are missing from TCRdb's copy, which holds only in-frame ones; the method was immunoSEQ multiplex PCR. The sample has 150,000 to 200,000 clones, approximately 93% seen once. The sequenced sample was peripheral blood, obtained on day 0 of AZD1222 vaccination. These receptors all come from an adult in good health.

The chain is built from TRBV2 and TRBJ1-2; D is unresolved. The V gene lost 6 bases and the J gene lost 11 bases, with 13 bases spanning the gap. This CDR3 spans 11 amino acids. The germline V gene has CDR1 SNHLY and CDR2 FYNNEI. This CDR3 is CASRRADPYTF. CDR3 DNA: TGTGCCAGCAGGAGGGCCGACCCGTACACCTTC.

This clone was observed a handful of times. V is TRBV9 and J is TRBJ1-2; weak D call: TRBD1 (6 bases). The V end lost 5 bases, the J end lost 4 bases, and 15 bases lay between the germline ends. The CDR3 loop spans 14 amino acids. Germline V CDR1 and CDR2: SGDLS, YYNGEE. The CDR3 loop reads CASRSSGQPYGYTF. The DNA of the CDR3 is TGTGCCAGCAGGAGTTCCGGACAGCCCTATGGCTACACCTTC.

V is TRBV27 and J is TRBJ1-2; 9 bases map to TRBD1. The CDR3 is made up of 14 amino acids. The J segment lost 6 bases and the V segment lost 6 bases, leaving 8 bases of the junction unmatched. From germline, CDR1 is MNHEY and CDR2 SMNVEV (reference sequence). The CDR3 coding sequence is TGTGCCAGCAGCCATACCGGGACAGGGAATGGCTACACCTTC. This sequence encodes CASSHTGTGNGYTF.

The chain employs TRBV28 and TRBJ2-1; possibly TRBD1 for D (5 bases). V lost 4 bases to trimming and J lost 0 bases, with 10 bases between them. CDR3 length: 15 residues. Germline V gene sequence: CDR1 MDHEN, CDR2 SYDVKM. The chain's CDR3 is CASSSRVLSYNEQFF. The CDR3 bases are TGTGCCAGCAGTTCCAGGGTCCTCTCCTACAATGAGCAGTTCTTC.

This chain links TRBV6-1 with TRBJ1-1; TRBD1 matches 8 bases. From germline, CDR1 is MNHNS and CDR2 SASEGT. V lost 2 bases to trimming and J lost 5 bases; unmatched junction nucleotides: 10. This CDR3 has 16 amino acids. The CDR3 sequence is CASSEFGRQGLTEAFF. The DNA of the CDR3 is TGTGCCAGCAGTGAATTCGGGCGACAGGGGCTTACTGAAGCTTTCTTT.

This chain connects TRBV11-3 to TRBJ2-2; possibly TRBD2 for D (6 bases). Germline loops: CDR1 SGHNT, CDR2 YENEEA. Trimming pared 3 bases from V and 6 bases from J, leaving 14 bases between. This CDR3 is 15 amino acids long. As DNA, the CDR3 is TGTGCCAGCAGCTTGGTCCTAGCGAAGGCCGGGGAGCTGTTTTTT. Its protein product is CASSLVLAKAGELFF.

The chain uses TRBV5-1 and TRBJ2-3, with 12 bases that match TRBD2. Germline V gives CDR1 SGHRS, CDR2 YFSETQ. Trimming took 4 bases from V and 6 from J; bases not matched to a gene: 9. The length of the CDR3 is 16 residues. CDR3 nucleotides: TGCGCCAGCAGCCTAGACCTAGCGGGGGGGCCGGATACGCAGTATTTT. Its translation: CASSLDLAGGPDTQYF.

This clone was observed a few times. V and J are TRBV2 and TRBJ1-2; TRBD1 aligns across 10 bases. V lost 7 bases and J lost 5; bases outside the gene matches: 10. CDR3 length: 15 residues. Looked up from germline, CDR1 is SNHLY and CDR2 is FYNNEI. Here the CDR3 reads CASTGGQGIWYGYTF. The CDR3 DNA follows: TGTGCCAGCACCGGGGGACAGGGGATTTGGTATGGCTACACCTTC.

The chain couples TRBV11-3 to TRBJ2-4, with D unclear. Germline CDR1 is SGHNT and CDR2 is YENEEA. There are 15 residues in the CDR3. Trimming left V 4 bases short and J 9 bases short, with 19 bases between. Here the CDR3 DNA reads TGTGCCAGCAGCTCCGGTGCCCCCGCTCGAGTCATTCAGTACTTC. As protein: CASSSGAPARVIQYF.

The V call is TRBV4-3, the J call TRBJ1-5; D gene unclear. With 0 bases removed from V and 5 bases from J, the gap between germline ends came to 8 bases. There are 14 residues in the CDR3. Per the germline V gene, CDR1 is LGHNA and CDR2 is YSLEER. The DNA of the CDR3 is TGCGCCAGCAGCCAAGATTTAGAGGATCAGCCCCAGCATTTT. Translated: CASSQDLEDQPQHF.

V gene TRBV12-5 combines with J gene TRBJ1-1; D is ambiguous. The V gene's germline CDR1 is LGHNT and CDR2 FRNRAP. CDR3 length: 13 amino acids. With 3 bases removed from V and 1 base from J, the gap between germline ends came to 6 bases. The CDR3, as DNA: TGTGCTAGTGGTTTCTCCGAGAACACTGAAGCTTTCTTT. Its protein is CASGFSENTEAFF.

The chain employs TRBV21-1 and TRBJ1-5; the tabulated D call, TRBD1, remains unverified against the DNA. TRBV21-1 is described as a pseudogene. The CDR3 loop spans 16 amino acids. CDR3 in DNA: TGTGCCAGCAGGTCCTCTAGGACAGAGGGAAATCAGCCCCAGCATTTT. This translates into CASRSSRTEGNQPQHF.

This chain joins TRBV29-1 and TRBJ1-1; a possible D gene is TRBD1 (5 bases). CDR3 length equals 11 residues. Between the trimmed V and J ends, which lost 6 bases and 4 bases, there was a span of 9 bases. Looked up from germline, CDR1 is SQVTM and CDR2 is ANQGSEA. DNA of the CDR3: TGCAGCGTCCGGGGCCTCACTGAAGCTTTCTTT. Translated: CSVRGLTEAFF.

The chain carries TRBV29-1 and TRBJ1-1; D possibly corresponds to TRBD1 (5 bases). This CDR3 has 14 residues. V lost 1 base and J 0 bases, leaving 9 bases between the germline ends. Germline loops: CDR1 SQVTM, CDR2 ANQGSEA. This chain's CDR3 is CSVEGRQMNTEAFF. The CDR3 DNA reads TGCAGCGTTGAAGGGAGACAGATGAACACTGAAGCTTTCTTT.

The J gene is TRBJ2-1, the V gene TRBV5-4; no reliable D call. Germline loops: CDR1 SGHNT, CDR2 YYREEE (reference sequence). This CDR3 spans 15 amino acids. Trimming removed 0 bases at V and 0 bases at J, with 7 bases between. The chain's CDR3 is CASSLVGSSYNEQFF. CDR3 bases: TGTGCCAGCAGCTTGGTGGGTAGCTCCTACAATGAGCAGTTCTTC. Complete variable domain (other parts from reference TRBV5-4 and TRBJ2-1): ETGVTQSPTHLIKTRGQQVTLRCSSQSGHNTVSWYQQALGQGPQFIFQYYREEENGRGNFPPRFSGLQFPNYSSELNVNALELDDSALYLCASSLVGSSYNEQFFGPGTRLTVL.

The chain has TRBV5-1 and TRBJ1-1; D unresolved. V dropped 3 bases and J dropped 9 bases, with 12 bases sitting between them. Germline V gene lookup returns CDR1 SGHRS and CDR2 YFSETQ. This CDR3 contains 12 residues. The CDR3 DNA sequence: TGCGCCAGCAGCTCTAACATGATGAAAGCTTTCTTT. It specifies CASSSNMMKAFF.

The J gene is TRBJ1-6, the V gene TRBV6-6, with D perhaps TRBD1 (6 bases). Between the trimmed V and J ends, which lost 8 bases and 7 bases, there was a span of 15 bases. The CDR3 runs to 14 residues. Germline V gene sequence: CDR1 MNHNY, CDR2 SVGAGI (reference sequence). CDR3 in DNA: TGTGCCAGCCGGTGGACAGAACGGAATTCACCCCTCCACTTT. It specifies CASRWTERNSPLHF.

The V and J genes are TRBV5-4 and TRBJ2-3; D is unclear. The CDR3 spans 12 residues. V was trimmed by 3 bases and J by 2 bases, leaving 4 bases between them. Germline V lookup: CDR1 SGHNT, CDR2 YYREEE (reference sequence). CDR3 DNA: TGTGCCAGCAGCTCGACCACAGATACGCAGTATTTT. The encoded protein is CASSSTTDTQYF.

This CDR3 reads CASISPGALGTGELFF. CDR3 sequence (DNA): TGTGCCAGCATCTCCCCGGGGGCCCTGGGCACCGGGGAGCTGTTTTTT. J is TRBJ2-2 and V is TRBV7-9; the D call may be TRBD1 or TRBD2 (6 bases each). There are 16 residues in the CDR3. CDR1 is SEHNR, CDR2 FQNEAQ, per germline (reference sequence). Trimming stripped 7 bases from V and 4 bases from J, with 19 bases between.

This clone was seen just once. The CDR3 bases are TGTGCCTGGAGTCGTCCGGGACAGGGAAAAGAGACCCAGTACTTC. Protein: CAWSRPGQGKETQYF. J is TRBJ2-5 and V is TRBV30, with 9 bases identical to TRBD1. Germline V CDR1 and CDR2: GTSNPN, SVGIG (reference sequence). The CDR3 consists of 15 residues. The V segment lost 2 bases and the J segment 3 bases; nucleotides outside the gene matches: 7.

The V and J genes are TRBV7-3 and TRBJ2-1; D uncertain. The CDR3 length is 13 residues. V was clipped by 2 bases and J by 4 bases, with 6 bases between them. Germline V gives CDR1 SGHTA, CDR2 FQGTGA. CDR3 bases: TGTGCCAGCAGCTTAGACGCATACAATGAGCAGTTCTTC. Residues: CASSLDAYNEQFF.

In this sample, this clone turned up a few times. The rearrangement joins TRBV6-5 to TRBJ2-2; no clear D gene. The CDR3 extends over 12 amino acids. Germline V gene sequence: CDR1 MNHEY, CDR2 SVGAGI. V lost 6 bases and J 5 bases, leaving 7 bases between the germline ends. The CDR3 sequence is CASRLGTGELFF. The CDR3 DNA reads as TGTGCCAGCAGGCTTGGTACCGGGGAGCTGTTTTTT.

This clone was seen a few times. This chain joins TRBV4-3 and TRBJ1-2; D uncertain. The CDR3 has 15 amino acids. Germline V gene sequence: CDR1 LGHNA, CDR2 YSLEER. The V gene lost 1 base and the J gene lost 4 bases, with 13 bases spanning the gap. The chain's CDR3 is CASSQGRGYGYGYTF. The CDR3 DNA is TGCGCCAGCAGCCAAGGGCGAGGTTATGGCTATGGCTACACCTTC.